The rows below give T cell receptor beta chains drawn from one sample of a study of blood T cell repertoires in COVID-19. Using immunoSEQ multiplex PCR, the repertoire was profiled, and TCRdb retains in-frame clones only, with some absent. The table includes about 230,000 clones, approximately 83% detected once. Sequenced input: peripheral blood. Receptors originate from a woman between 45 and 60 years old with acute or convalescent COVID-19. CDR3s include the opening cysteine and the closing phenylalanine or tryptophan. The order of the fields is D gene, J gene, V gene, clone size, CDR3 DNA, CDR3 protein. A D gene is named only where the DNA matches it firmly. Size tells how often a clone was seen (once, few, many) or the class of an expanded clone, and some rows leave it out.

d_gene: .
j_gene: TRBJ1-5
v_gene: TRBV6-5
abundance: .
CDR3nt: TGTGCCAGCAGTTACGCCCGCGATCAGCCCCAGCATTTT
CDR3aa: CASSYARDQPQHF

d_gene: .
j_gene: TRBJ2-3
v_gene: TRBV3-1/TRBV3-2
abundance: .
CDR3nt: TGTGCCAGCAGCCAAAACGCGGAGATCACAGATACGCAGTATTTT
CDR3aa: CASSQNAEITDTQYF

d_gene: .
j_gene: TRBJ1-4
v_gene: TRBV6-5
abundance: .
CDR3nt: TGTGCCAGCAGTTTAGGGGTTCCGGGTGAAAAACTGTTTTTT
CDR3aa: CASSLGVPGEKLFF

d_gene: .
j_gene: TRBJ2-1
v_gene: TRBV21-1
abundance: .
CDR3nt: TGTGCCAGCAGCAAAACCGGGGGGGGTAATGAGCAGTTCTTC
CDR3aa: CASSKTGGGNEQFF

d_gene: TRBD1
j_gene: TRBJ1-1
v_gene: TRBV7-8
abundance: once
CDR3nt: TGTGCCAGCAGCTTAGTCGTAGACAGGGCTCGAACTGAAGCTTTCTTT
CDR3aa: CASSLVVDRARTEAFF

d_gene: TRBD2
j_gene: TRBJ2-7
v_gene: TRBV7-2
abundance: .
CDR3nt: TGTGCCAGCAGCCTCGGGGGGGATTCATCCTACGAGCAGTACTTC
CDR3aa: CASSLGGDSSYEQYF

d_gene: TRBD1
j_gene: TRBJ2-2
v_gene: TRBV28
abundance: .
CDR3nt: TGTGCCAGCAGTTTGGGACAGGTCACCGGGGAGCTGTTTTTT
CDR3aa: CASSLGQVTGELFF

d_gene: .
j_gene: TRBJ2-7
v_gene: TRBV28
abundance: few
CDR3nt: TGTGCCAGCAGTCCTGGTTCTTACAGCAAGCAGTACTTC
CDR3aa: CASSPGSYSKQYF

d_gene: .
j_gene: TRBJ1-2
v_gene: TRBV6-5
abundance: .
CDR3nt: TGTGCCACCGAGAAGCGGGGTAACTATGGCTACACCTTC
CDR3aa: CATEKRGNYGYTF

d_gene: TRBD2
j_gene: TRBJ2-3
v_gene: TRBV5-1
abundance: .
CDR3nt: TGCGCCAGCAAGGCGGGAGACGTCACAGATACGCAGTATTTT
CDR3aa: CASKAGDVTDTQYF

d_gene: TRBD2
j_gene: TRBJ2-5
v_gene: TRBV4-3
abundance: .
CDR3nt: TGCGCCAGCAGCCAGGGACTAGCTAAAGAGACCCAGTACTTC
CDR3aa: CASSQGLAKETQYF

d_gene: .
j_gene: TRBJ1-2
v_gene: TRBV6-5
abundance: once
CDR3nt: TGTGCCAGCAGTTACTCAAACGGTTATGGCTACACCTTC
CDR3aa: CASSYSNGYGYTF

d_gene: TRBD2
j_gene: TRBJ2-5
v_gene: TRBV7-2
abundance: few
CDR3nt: TGTGCCAGCAGCTTAAGGTGGAGCGGGGGGGCCCCGGAGACCCAGTACTTC
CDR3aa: CASSLRWSGGAPETQYF

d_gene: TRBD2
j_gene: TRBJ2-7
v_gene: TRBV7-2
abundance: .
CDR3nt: TGTGCCAGCACATCAGGACTAGCGGGCTCCTACGAGCAGTACTTC
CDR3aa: CASTSGLAGSYEQYF

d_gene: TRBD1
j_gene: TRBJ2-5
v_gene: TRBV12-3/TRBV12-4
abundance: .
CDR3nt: TGTGCCAGCAGTTGGACAGGGCAAGAGACCCAGTACTTC
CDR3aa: CASSWTGQETQYF

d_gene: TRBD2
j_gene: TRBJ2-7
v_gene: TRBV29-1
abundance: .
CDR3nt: TGCAGCGTTGTTGCCCCAGTTATACGGGGGGCCTACGAGCAGTACTTC
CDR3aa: CSVVAPVIRGAYEQYF

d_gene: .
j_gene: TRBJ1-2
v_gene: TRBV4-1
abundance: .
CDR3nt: TGCGCCAGCAGCCAAGGGTTACCCTTAGGGGTTCATGGCTACACCTTC
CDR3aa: CASSQGLPLGVHGYTF

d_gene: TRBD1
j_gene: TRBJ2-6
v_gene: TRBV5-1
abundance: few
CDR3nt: TGCGCCAGCAGCTTAGACAGGGTTACGTCTGGGGCCAACGTCCTGACTTTC
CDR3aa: CASSLDRVTSGANVLTF

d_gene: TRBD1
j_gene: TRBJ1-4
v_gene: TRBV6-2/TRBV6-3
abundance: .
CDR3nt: TGTGCCAGCAGTCTTTCATTCAGGGGGCTCGGCGAAAAACTGTTTTTT
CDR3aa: CASSLSFRGLGEKLFF

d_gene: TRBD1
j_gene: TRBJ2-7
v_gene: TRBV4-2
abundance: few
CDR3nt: TGTGCCAGCAGCCCCCGGGACAGCTTCTACGAGCAGTACTTC
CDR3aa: CASSPRDSFYEQYF

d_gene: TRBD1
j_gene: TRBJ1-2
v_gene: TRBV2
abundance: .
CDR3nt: TGTGCCAGCAGCCCGACAGGGGGTCCCTATGGCTACACCTTC
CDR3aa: CASSPTGGPYGYTF

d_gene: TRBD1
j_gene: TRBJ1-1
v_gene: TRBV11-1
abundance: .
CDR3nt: TGTGCCAGCAGCTTACCAGGGACAGGAGCTTTCTTT
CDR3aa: CASSLPGTGAFF

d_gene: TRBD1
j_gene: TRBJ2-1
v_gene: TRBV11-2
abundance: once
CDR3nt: TGTGCCAGCAGCTCTCTTCCGGACAGGGGCAATGAGCAGTTCTTC
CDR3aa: CASSSLPDRGNEQFF

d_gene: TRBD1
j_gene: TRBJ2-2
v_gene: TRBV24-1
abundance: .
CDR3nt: TGTGCCACCAGTGATCTAACGGACAGGGACGTAACCGGGGAGCTGTTTTTT
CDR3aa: CATSDLTDRDVTGELFF

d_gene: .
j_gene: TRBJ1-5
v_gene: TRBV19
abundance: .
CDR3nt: TGTGCCAGTAGTATGTCTCGTTGGGGCAGAAGTAGCAATCAGCCCCAGCATTTT
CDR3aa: CASSMSRWGRSSNQPQHF

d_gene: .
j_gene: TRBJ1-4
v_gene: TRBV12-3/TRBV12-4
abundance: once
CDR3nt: TGTGCCAGCTCCCGGGCAACTAATGAAAAACTGTTTTTT
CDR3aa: CASSRATNEKLFF

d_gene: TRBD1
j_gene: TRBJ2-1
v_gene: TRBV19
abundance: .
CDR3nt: TGTGCCAGTAGTATCGGGACAGCTGAGCAGTTCTTC
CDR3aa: CASSIGTAEQFF

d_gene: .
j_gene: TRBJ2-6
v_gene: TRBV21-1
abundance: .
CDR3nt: TGTGCCAGCAGCAAAGTAGTTTGGGAGAGGATTAGACTCTCTGGGGCCAACGTCCTGACTTTC
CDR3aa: CASSKVVWERIRLSGANVLTF

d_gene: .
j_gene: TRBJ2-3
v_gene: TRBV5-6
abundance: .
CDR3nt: TGTGCCAGCAGCTTGGGGACAGCCTTTAGCACAGATACGCAGTATTTT
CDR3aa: CASSLGTAFSTDTQYF

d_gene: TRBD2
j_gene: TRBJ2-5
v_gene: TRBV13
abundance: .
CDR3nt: TGTGCCAGCAGCTTAGGCCCGTGGACTAGCGGGAGGGGGGTCCAAGAGACCCAGTACTTC
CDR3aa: CASSLGPWTSGRGVQETQYF

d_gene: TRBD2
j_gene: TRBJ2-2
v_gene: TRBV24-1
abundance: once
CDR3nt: TGTGCCACCAGTGATTTTCCAGGGACTAGCGGGACCGGGGAGCTGTTTTTT
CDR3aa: CATSDFPGTSGTGELFF

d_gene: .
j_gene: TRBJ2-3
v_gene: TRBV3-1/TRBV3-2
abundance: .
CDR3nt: TGTGCCAGCAACCAAATAGGGGGGGTAAGCACAGATACGCAGTATTTT
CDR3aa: CASNQIGGVSTDTQYF

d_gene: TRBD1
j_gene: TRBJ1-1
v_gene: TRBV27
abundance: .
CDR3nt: TGTGCCAGCAGTTCGGGGGGTGACAGGGGAGATTCCACTGAAGCTTTCTTT
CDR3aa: CASSSGGDRGDSTEAFF

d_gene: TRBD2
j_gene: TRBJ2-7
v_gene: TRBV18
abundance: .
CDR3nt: TGTGCCAGCTCACCGGCTAGCGGGAAGAGAGGCGAGCAGTACTTC
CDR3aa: CASSPASGKRGEQYF

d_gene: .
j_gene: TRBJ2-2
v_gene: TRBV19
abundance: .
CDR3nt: TGTGCCAGTAGGGACTTCCAGCGGCCCATCCGGGAGCTGTTTTTT
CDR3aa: CASRDFQRPIRELFF

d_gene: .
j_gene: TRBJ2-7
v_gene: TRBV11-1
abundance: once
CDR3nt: TGTGCCAGCAGCCCTACTCCCTACGAGCAGTACTTC
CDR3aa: CASSPTPYEQYF

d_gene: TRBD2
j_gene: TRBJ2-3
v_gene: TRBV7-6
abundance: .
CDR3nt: TGTGCCAGCAGCTTTCGAGTGGGACTAGCGGGAGGGACTAGCACAGATACGCAGTATTTT
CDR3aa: CASSFRVGLAGGTSTDTQYF

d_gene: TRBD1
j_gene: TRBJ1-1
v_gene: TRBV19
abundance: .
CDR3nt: TGTGCCAGTAGGCTACAGGGGGCCGGGAACACTGAAGCTTTCTTT
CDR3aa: CASRLQGAGNTEAFF

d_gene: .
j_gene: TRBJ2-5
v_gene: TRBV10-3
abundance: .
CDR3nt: TGTGCCATCAGTGAACCGGGGAAACCCCAAGAGACCCAGTACTTC
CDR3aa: CAISEPGKPQETQYF

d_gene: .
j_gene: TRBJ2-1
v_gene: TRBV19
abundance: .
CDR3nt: TGTGCCAGTAGTCCCACAATTCCCTACAATGAGCAGTTCTTC
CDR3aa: CASSPTIPYNEQFF

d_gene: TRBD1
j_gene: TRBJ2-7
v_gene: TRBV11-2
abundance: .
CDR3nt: TGTGCCAGCAGCTTAGACCCCGGGACAGGGAACGAGCAGTACTTC
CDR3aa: CASSLDPGTGNEQYF

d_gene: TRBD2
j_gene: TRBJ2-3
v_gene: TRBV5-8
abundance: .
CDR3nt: TGTGCCAGCAGCTCCGTGGCGGGAGGGCCCACAGATACGCAGTATTTT
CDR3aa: CASSSVAGGPTDTQYF

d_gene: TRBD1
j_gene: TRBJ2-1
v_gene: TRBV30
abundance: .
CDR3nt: TGTGCCTGGACCCGGACAGGGGTCACCTACAATGAGCAGTTCTTC
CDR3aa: CAWTRTGVTYNEQFF

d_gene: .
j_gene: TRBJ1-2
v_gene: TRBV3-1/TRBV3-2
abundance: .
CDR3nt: TGTGCCAGCAGCCAAGAAGAGGGTGGGCTCAGCGGCTACACCTTC
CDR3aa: CASSQEEGGLSGYTF

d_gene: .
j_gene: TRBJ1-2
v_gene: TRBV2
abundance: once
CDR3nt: TGTGCCAGCTCCCTATCCTATGGCTACACCTTC
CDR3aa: CASSLSYGYTF

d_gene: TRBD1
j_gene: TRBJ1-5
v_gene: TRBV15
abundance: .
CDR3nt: TGTGCCACCAGTCGACAGGGTACCCAGCCCCAGCATTTT
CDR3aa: CATSRQGTQPQHF

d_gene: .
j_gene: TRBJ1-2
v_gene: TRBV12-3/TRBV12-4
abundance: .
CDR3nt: TGTGCCACCGGGGGGTTTCTCTATGGCTACACCTTC
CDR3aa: CATGGFLYGYTF

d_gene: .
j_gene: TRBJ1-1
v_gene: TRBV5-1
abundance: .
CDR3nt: TGCGCCAGCAGCTCAATTGGACGGGGGACTGAAGCTTTCTTT
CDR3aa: CASSSIGRGTEAFF

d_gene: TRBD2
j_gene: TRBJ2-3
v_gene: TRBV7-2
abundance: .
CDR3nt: TGTGCCAGCAGCTTAGTGGGTAGCGGGAAGCGCGCCACAGATACGCAGTATTTT
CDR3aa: CASSLVGSGKRATDTQYF

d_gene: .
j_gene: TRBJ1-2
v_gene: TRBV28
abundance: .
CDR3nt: TGTGCCAGCAGTCAAGGGGATAGAGATGGCTACACCTTC
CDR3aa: CASSQGDRDGYTF

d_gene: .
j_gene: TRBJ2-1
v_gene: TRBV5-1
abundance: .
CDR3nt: TGCGCCAGCAGCCCGGGTGCCTCCTACAATGAGCAGTTCTTC
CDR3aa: CASSPGASYNEQFF

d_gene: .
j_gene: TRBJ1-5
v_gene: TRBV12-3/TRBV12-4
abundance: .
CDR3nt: TGTGCCAGCAGTCTAACCCAAGATCAGCCCCAGCATTTT
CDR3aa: CASSLTQDQPQHF

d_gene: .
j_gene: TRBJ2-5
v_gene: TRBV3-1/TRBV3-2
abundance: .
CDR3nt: TGTGCCAGCAGCCAACTGGGCACCCACGGGGCCCAGTACTTC
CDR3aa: CASSQLGTHGAQYF

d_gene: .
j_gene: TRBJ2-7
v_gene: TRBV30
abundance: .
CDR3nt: TGTGCCTGGAGTCCGGACATCTCCTACGAGCAGTACTTC
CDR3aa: CAWSPDISYEQYF

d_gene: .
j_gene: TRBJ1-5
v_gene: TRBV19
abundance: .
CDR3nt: TGTGCCAGTAGTATAGGGCTTCAGGGGCGGCAGCCCCAGCATTTT
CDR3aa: CASSIGLQGRQPQHF

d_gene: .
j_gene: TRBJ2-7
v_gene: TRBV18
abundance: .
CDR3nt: TGTGCCAGCTCACCACGGAGAAGTGGCGAGCAGTACTTC
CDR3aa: CASSPRRSGEQYF

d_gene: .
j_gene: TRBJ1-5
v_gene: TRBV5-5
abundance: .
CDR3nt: TGTGCCAGCAGCCCGCGGGGAAATGGCAATCAGCCCCAGCATTTT
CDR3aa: CASSPRGNGNQPQHF

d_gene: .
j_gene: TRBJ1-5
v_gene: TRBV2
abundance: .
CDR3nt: TGTGCCAGCAGGGAAGGGATGAGTGGAGGCCAGCCCCAGCATTTT
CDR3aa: CASREGMSGGQPQHF

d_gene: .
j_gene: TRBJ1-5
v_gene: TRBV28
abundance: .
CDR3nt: TGTGCCAGCAGGGAGCAGGGGACCCTAGTAGGCAATCAGCCCCAGCATTTT
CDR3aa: CASREQGTLVGNQPQHF

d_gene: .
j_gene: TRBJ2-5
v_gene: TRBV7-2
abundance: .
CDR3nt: TGTGCCAGCAGCTTCAGGGGGGCTTTCCAAGAGACCCAGTACTTC
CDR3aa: CASSFRGAFQETQYF